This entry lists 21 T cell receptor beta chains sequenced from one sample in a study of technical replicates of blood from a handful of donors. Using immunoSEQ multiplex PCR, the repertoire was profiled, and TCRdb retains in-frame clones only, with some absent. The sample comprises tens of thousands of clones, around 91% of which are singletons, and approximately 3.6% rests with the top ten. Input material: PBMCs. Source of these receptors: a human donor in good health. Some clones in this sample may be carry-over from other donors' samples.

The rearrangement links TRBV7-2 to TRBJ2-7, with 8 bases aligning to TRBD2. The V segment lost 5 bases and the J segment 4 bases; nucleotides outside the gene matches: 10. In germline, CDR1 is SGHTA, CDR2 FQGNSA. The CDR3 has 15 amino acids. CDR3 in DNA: TGTGCCAGCAGCCCCCGGGCGGCGGGAGGATACGAGCAGTACTTC. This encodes CASSPRAAGGYEQYF.

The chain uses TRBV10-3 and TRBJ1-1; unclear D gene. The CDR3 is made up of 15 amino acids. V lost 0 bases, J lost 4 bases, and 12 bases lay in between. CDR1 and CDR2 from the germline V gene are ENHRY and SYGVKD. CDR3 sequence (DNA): TGTGCCATCAGTGAGTCCCACCCCGTGGCCACTGAAGCTTTCTTT. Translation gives CAISESHPVATEAFF.

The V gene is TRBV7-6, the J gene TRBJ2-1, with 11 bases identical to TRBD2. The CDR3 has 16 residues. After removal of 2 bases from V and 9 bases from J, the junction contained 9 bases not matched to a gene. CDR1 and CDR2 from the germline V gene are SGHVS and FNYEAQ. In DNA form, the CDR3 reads TGTGCCAGCAGCTTACCTAGCGGGAGGCCCGTATCTGAGCAGTTCTTC. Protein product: CASSLPSGRPVSEQFF. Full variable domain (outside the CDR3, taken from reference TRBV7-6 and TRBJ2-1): GAGVSQSPRYKVTKRGQDVALRCDPISGHVSLYWYRQALGQGPEFLTYFNYEAQQDKSGLPNDRFSAERPEGSISTLTIQRTEQRDSAMYRCASSLPSGRPVSEQFFGPGTRLTVL.

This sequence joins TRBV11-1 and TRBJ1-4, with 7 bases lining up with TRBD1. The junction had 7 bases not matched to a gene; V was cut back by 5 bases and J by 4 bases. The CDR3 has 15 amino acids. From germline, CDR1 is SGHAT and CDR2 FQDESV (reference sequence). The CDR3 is CASSPRTGINEKLFF. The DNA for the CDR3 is TGTGCCAGCAGCCCTCGGACAGGCATTAATGAAAAACTGTTTTTT.

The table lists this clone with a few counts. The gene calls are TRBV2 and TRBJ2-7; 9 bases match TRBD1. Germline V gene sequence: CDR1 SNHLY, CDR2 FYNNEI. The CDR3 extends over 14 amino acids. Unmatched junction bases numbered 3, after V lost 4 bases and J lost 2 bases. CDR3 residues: CASSVDRGAYEQYF. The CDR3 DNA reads TGTGCCAGCAGTGTAGACAGGGGGGCCTACGAGCAGTACTTC.

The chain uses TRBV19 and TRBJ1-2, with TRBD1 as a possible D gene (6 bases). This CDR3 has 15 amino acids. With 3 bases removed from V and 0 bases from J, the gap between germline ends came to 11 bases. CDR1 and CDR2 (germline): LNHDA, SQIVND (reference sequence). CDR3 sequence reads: CASSILGQTNYGYTF. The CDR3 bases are TGTGCCAGTAGTATCTTAGGACAGACTAACTATGGCTACACCTTC.

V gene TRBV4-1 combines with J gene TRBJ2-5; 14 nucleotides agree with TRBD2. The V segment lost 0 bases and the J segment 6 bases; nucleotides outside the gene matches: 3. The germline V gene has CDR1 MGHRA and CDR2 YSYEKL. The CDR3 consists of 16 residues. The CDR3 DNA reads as TGCGCCAGCAGCCAAGATGGGACTAGCGGGGGTCAGACCCAGTACTTC. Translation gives CASSQDGTSGGQTQYF.

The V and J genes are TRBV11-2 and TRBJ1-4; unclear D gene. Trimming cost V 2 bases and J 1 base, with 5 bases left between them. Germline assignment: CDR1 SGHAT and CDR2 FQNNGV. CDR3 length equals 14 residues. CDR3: CASSLSQTNEKLFF. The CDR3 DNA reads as TGTGCCAGCAGCTTAAGCCAAACTAATGAAAAACTGTTTTTT.

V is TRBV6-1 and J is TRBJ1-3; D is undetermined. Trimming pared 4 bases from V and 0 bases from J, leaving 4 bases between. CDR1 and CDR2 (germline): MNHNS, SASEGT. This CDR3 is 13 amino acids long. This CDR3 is CASSVSSGNTIYF. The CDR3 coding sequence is TGTGCCAGCAGTGTGAGCTCTGGAAACACCATATATTTT.

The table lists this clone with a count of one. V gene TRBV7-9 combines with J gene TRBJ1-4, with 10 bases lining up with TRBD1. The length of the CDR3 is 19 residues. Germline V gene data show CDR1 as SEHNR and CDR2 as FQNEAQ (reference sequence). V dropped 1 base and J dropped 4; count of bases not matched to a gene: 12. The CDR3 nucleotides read TGTGCCAGCAGCTTAGTTGGGGACAGGGGAAGTGGAAGTAATGAAAAACTGTTTTTT. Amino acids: CASSLVGDRGSGSNEKLFF. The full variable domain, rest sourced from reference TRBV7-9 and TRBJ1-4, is DTGVSQNPRHKITKRGQNVTFRCDPISEHNRLYWYRQTLGQGPEFLTYFQNEAQLEKSRLLSDRFSAERPKGSFSTLEIQRTEQGDSAMYLCASSLVGDRGSGSNEKLFFGSGTQLSVL.

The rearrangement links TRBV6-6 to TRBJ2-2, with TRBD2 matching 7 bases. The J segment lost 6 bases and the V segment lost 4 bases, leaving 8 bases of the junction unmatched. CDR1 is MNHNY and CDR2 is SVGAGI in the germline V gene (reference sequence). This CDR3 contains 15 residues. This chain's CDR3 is CASSSSGTNPGELFF. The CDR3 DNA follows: TGTGCCAGCAGTTCTTCCGGGACTAATCCCGGGGAGCTGTTTTTT.

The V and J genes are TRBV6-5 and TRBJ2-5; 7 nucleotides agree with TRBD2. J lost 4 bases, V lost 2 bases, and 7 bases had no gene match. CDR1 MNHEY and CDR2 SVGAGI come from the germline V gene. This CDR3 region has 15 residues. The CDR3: CASSYQRGGSETQYF. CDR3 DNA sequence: TGTGCCAGCAGTTACCAGCGGGGAGGTTCAGAGACCCAGTACTTC.

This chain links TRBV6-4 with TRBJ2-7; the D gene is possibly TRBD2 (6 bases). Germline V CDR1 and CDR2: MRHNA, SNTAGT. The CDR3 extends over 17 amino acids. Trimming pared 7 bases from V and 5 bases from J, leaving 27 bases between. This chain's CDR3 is CASNLRERVRKRHEQYF. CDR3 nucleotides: TGTGCCAGCAACCTACGGGAGCGGGTCCGGAAGAGACACGAGCAGTACTTC.

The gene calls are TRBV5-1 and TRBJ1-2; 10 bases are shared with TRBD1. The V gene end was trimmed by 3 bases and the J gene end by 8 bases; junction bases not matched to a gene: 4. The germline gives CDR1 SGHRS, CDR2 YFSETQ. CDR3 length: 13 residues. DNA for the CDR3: TGCGCCAGCAGCTCGACAGGGGGCGGAGGCTACACCTTC. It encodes CASSSTGGGGYTF.

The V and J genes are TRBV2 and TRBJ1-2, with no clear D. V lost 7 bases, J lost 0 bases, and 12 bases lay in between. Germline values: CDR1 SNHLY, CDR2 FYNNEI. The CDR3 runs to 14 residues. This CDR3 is CASKEGKSNYGYTF. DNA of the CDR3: TGTGCCAGCAAAGAGGGAAAGTCTAACTATGGCTACACCTTC.

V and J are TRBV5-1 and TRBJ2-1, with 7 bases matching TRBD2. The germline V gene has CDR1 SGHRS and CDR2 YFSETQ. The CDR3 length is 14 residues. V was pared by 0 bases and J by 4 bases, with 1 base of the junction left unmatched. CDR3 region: CASSLEGLYNEQFF. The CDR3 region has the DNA TGCGCCAGCAGCTTGGAGGGACTATACAATGAGCAGTTCTTC.

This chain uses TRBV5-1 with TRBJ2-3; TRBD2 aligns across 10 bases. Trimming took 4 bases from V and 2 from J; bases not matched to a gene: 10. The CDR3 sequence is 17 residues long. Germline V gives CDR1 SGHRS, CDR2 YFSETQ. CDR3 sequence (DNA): TGCGCCAGCAGCCCCCGACTTAGCGGGGGGAACACAGATACGCAGTATTTT. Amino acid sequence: CASSPRLSGGNTDTQYF.

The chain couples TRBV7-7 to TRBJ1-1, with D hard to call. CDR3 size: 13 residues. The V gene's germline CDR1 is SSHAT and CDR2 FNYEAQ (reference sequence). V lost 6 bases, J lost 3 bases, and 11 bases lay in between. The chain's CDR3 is CASSIRVDTEAFF. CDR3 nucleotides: TGTGCCAGCAGTATCCGGGTCGACACTGAAGCTTTCTTT.

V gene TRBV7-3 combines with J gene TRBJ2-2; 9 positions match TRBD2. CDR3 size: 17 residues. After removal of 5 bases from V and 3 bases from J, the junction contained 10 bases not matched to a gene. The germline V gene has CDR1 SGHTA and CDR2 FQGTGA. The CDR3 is CASSHPAGGRDTGELFF. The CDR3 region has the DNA TGTGCCAGCAGCCATCCAGCGGGAGGTCGGGACACCGGGGAGCTGTTTTTT.

DNA for the CDR3: TGTGCCACCAGCAAAAGACAGGACCTGAGTGGCTACACCTTC. Protein sequence: CATSKRQDLSGYTF. The chain joins TRBV15 to TRBJ1-2; a possible D gene is TRBD1 (6 bases). The germline V and J ends were trimmed by 4 bases and 7 bases, with 16 bases remaining between them. The germline V gene encodes CDR1 LNHNV and CDR2 YYDKDF (reference sequence). The CDR3 extends over 14 amino acids.

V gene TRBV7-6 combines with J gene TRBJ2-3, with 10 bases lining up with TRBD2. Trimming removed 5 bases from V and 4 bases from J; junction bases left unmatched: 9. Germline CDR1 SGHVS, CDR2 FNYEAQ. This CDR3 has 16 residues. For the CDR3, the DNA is TGTGCCAGCAGCGGACCCGGGACTAGCGCCTCAGATACGCAGTATTTT. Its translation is CASSGPGTSASDTQYF.